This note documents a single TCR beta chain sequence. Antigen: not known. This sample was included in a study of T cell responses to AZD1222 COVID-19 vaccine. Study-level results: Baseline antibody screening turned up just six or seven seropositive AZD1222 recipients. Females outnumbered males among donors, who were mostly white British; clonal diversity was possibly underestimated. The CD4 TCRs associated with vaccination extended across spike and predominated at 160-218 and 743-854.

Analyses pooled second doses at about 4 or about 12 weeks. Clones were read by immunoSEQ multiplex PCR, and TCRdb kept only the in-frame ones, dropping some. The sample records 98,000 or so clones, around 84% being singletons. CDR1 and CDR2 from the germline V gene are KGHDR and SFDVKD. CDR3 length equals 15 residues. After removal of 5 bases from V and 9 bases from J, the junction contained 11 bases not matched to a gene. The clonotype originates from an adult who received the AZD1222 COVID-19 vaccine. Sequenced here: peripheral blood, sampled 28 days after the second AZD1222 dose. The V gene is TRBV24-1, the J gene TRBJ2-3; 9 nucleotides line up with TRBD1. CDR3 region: CATSARTGEGRTQYF. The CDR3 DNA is TGTGCCACCAGTGCCAGGACAGGGGAAGGTCGGACGCAGTATTTT.